The source of this T cell receptor beta chain is a study of OX40 agonist ivuxolimab in advanced cancers. CDR3 size: 16 residues. Trimming cost V 2 bases and J 3 bases, with 17 bases left between them. Per the germline V gene, CDR1 is MGHRA and CDR2 is YSYEKL. The data were produced by immunoSEQ multiplex PCR, yet TCRdb's version contains in-frame clones alone and is incomplete. Of about 45,000 clones listed, approximately 88% are singletons. This clonotype originated in an adult with an advanced solid tumor such as melanoma, head and neck, liver or kidney cancer. The V gene is TRBV4-1, the J gene TRBJ2-7; possibly TRBD2 for D (5 bases). The sample here was CD4+ or CD8+ T cells sorted from blood, taken in a trial of the OX40 agonist ivuxolimab. Written as DNA, the CDR3 is TGCGCCAGCAGCCAATCTTTCCGATTAGCGATCTACGAGCAGTACTTC. Residues: CASSQSFRLAIYEQYF.